These T cell receptor beta chains were read from a single sample in a study of T-cell memory formation after mild COVID-19. TCRdb recomputed calls from the 5' RACE reads with MiXCR, one row per CDR3 protein. In the table there are about 360,000 distinct CDR3 sequences, under 15% of which are singletons. Specimen: PBMCs or a T cell subset sorted from them (not recorded which). The receptors originated from a young man who had mild COVID-19 (a few samples of this study predate the infection). Cell type and time point are not known. CDR3s include the opening cysteine and the closing phenylalanine or tryptophan. Each record gives: J gene, V gene, clone size, D gene, CDR3 protein, CDR3 DNA. A D gene is named only where the DNA matches it firmly. Expanded clones get a size class; other rows say once, few or many, or leave the size out.

j_call: TRBJ2-3
v_call: TRBV5-1
clone_size: few
d_call: TRBD2
cdr3_aa: CASSLAYSGGATDTQYF
cdr3_nt: TGCGCCAGCAGCTTGGCCTATAGCGGGGGGGCGACAGATACGCAGTATTTT

j_call: TRBJ1-3
v_call: TRBV5-1
clone_size: .
d_call: TRBD1
cdr3_aa: CASSPGQGTKGNTIYF
cdr3_nt: TGCGCCAGCAGCCCCGGACAGGGGACGAAAGGAAACACCATATATTTT

j_call: TRBJ2-7
v_call: TRBV7-2
clone_size: .
d_call: TRBD2
cdr3_aa: CASSPSGGADF
cdr3_nt: TGTGCCAGCAGCCCGAGCGGGGGGGCTGACTTC

j_call: TRBJ2-3
v_call: TRBV4-3
clone_size: .
d_call: .
cdr3_aa: CASSQSLQDTQYF
cdr3_nt: TGCGCCAGCAGCCAATCATTACAAGATACGCAGTATTTT

j_call: TRBJ2-5
v_call: TRBV7-2
clone_size: few
d_call: .
cdr3_aa: CASGNGRSKETQYF
cdr3_nt: TGTGCCAGCGGGAACGGACGATCCAAAGAGACCCAGTACTTC

j_call: TRBJ1-1
v_call: TRBV4-1
clone_size: .
d_call: TRBD1
cdr3_aa: CASSTGGAGGTEAFF
cdr3_nt: TGCGCCAGCAGTACAGGGGGCGCGGGTGGTACTGAAGCTTTCTTT

j_call: TRBJ1-3
v_call: TRBV5-1
clone_size: .
d_call: .
cdr3_aa: CASSLDTGAGRDSGNTIYF
cdr3_nt: TGCGCCAGCAGCTTGGACACCGGAGCCGGGCGAGACTCTGGAAACACCATATATTTT

j_call: TRBJ1-2
v_call: TRBV7-3
clone_size: few
d_call: .
cdr3_aa: CASSLDGGTGYTF
cdr3_nt: TGTGCCAGCAGCTTAGATGGAGGCACTGGCTACACCTTC

j_call: TRBJ2-5
v_call: TRBV7-2
clone_size: .
d_call: TRBD1
cdr3_aa: CASSSNYRGQETQYF
cdr3_nt: TGTGCCAGCAGCTCAAATTACAGGGGGCAAGAGACCCAGTACTTC

j_call: TRBJ2-3
v_call: TRBV7-8
clone_size: .
d_call: .
cdr3_aa: CATSGKTGTDTQYF
cdr3_nt: TGTGCCACCTCAGGAAAGACTGGCACAGATACGCAGTATTTT

j_call: TRBJ2-7
v_call: TRBV7-3
clone_size: .
d_call: .
cdr3_aa: CASSARGRGSVKYF
cdr3_nt: TGTGCCAGCAGCGCCAGGGGCAGAGGGTCGGTTAAGTACTTC

j_call: TRBJ2-7
v_call: TRBV11-2
clone_size: .
d_call: .
cdr3_aa: CASSPPADAPYEQYF
cdr3_nt: TGTGCCAGCAGCCCCCCGGCGGACGCTCCCTACGAGCAGTACTTC

j_call: TRBJ1-1
v_call: TRBV2
clone_size: few
d_call: .
cdr3_aa: CASSEDPRVRATEAFF
cdr3_nt: TGTGCCAGCAGTGAAGACCCAAGGGTGAGGGCCACTGAAGCTTTCTTT

j_call: TRBJ1-6
v_call: TRBV12-3/TRBV12-4
clone_size: few
d_call: .
cdr3_aa: CASSFDPARGNSPLHF
cdr3_nt: TGTGCCAGCAGTTTCGACCCGGCCAGAGGGAATTCACCCCTCCACTTT

j_call: TRBJ2-1
v_call: TRBV29-1
clone_size: few
d_call: TRBD2
cdr3_aa: CSVESRLAGNNNEQFF
cdr3_nt: TGCAGCGTTGAATCCCGACTAGCGGGAAACAACAATGAGCAGTTCTTC

j_call: TRBJ1-1
v_call: TRBV12-3/TRBV12-4
clone_size: few
d_call: .
cdr3_aa: CASSPSPGAYLTEAFF
cdr3_nt: TGTGCCAGCAGTCCAAGCCCCGGGGCTTATCTTACTGAAGCTTTCTTT

j_call: TRBJ2-5
v_call: TRBV2
clone_size: many
d_call: .
cdr3_aa: CASSEGAETQYF
cdr3_nt: TGTGCCAGCAGTGAGGGAGCGGAGACCCAGTACTTC

j_call: TRBJ1-1
v_call: TRBV6-2/TRBV6-3
clone_size: .
d_call: .
cdr3_aa: CASSYAGSTEAFF
cdr3_nt: TGTGCCAGCAGTTACGCGGGATCCACTGAAGCTTTCTTT

j_call: TRBJ2-5
v_call: TRBV7-2
clone_size: .
d_call: TRBD1
cdr3_aa: CASSLGQSGQETQYF
cdr3_nt: TGTGCCAGCAGCTTGGGACAGTCGGGGCAAGAGACCCAGTACTTC

j_call: TRBJ1-1
v_call: TRBV29-1
clone_size: .
d_call: TRBD1
cdr3_aa: CSVEGGRGHTEAFF
cdr3_nt: TGCAGCGTTGAAGGGGGGAGGGGGCACACTGAAGCTTTCTTT

j_call: TRBJ1-4
v_call: TRBV7-9
clone_size: few
d_call: TRBD1
cdr3_aa: CASSPGQTEKLFF
cdr3_nt: TGTGCCAGCAGCCCGGGACAGACAGAAAAACTGTTTTTT

j_call: TRBJ2-1
v_call: TRBV6-2/TRBV6-3
clone_size: .
d_call: .
cdr3_aa: CASSYGGLYEQFF
cdr3_nt: TGTGCCAGCAGTTACGGCGGACTTTATGAGCAGTTCTTC

j_call: TRBJ1-1
v_call: TRBV11-2
clone_size: once
d_call: .
cdr3_aa: CASSLVVGTGTEAFF
cdr3_nt: TGTGCCAGCAGCTTGGTCGTAGGAACAGGGACTGAAGCTTTCTTT

j_call: TRBJ2-1
v_call: TRBV5-1
clone_size: few
d_call: .
cdr3_aa: CASSSRGDTYNEQFF
cdr3_nt: TGCGCCAGCAGCTCCAGAGGGGACACCTACAATGAGCAGTTCTTC

j_call: TRBJ1-4
v_call: TRBV20-1
clone_size: .
d_call: TRBD1
cdr3_aa: CSATHPGQGDEKLFF
cdr3_nt: TGCAGTGCCACCCACCCGGGACAGGGAGATGAAAAACTGTTTTTT

j_call: TRBJ2-3
v_call: TRBV29-1
clone_size: .
d_call: .
cdr3_aa: CSVVYRADTQYF
cdr3_nt: TGCAGCGTTGTGTACAGGGCAGATACGCAGTATTTT

j_call: TRBJ2-1
v_call: TRBV29-1
clone_size: few
d_call: TRBD1
cdr3_aa: CSVGDRYNEQFF
cdr3_nt: TGCAGCGTGGGGGACAGATACAATGAGCAGTTCTTC

j_call: TRBJ1-2
v_call: TRBV5-5
clone_size: .
d_call: .
cdr3_aa: CASSLEWAGTNYGYTF
cdr3_nt: TGTGCCAGCAGCTTGGAGTGGGCAGGTACTAACTATGGCTACACCTTC

j_call: TRBJ2-1
v_call: TRBV6-2/TRBV6-3
clone_size: .
d_call: .
cdr3_aa: CASSYRTGLGQFF
cdr3_nt: TGTGCCAGCAGTTACCGGACGGGGCTTGGGCAGTTCTTC

j_call: TRBJ1-5
v_call: TRBV2
clone_size: few
d_call: .
cdr3_aa: CASSVDQPQHF
cdr3_nt: TGTGCCAGCAGTGTCGACCAGCCCCAGCATTTT

j_call: TRBJ1-2
v_call: TRBV5-1
clone_size: .
d_call: .
cdr3_aa: CASSLEDGYGYTF
cdr3_nt: TGCGCCAGCAGCTTGGAAGACGGCTATGGCTACACCTTC

j_call: TRBJ2-3
v_call: TRBV7-3
clone_size: .
d_call: .
cdr3_aa: CASSLGSGGDTQYF
cdr3_nt: TGTGCCAGCAGCTTAGGTTCTGGCGGAGATACGCAGTATTTT

j_call: TRBJ2-1
v_call: TRBV5-1
clone_size: few
d_call: .
cdr3_aa: CASSLRPPSYNEQFF
cdr3_nt: TGCGCCAGCAGCTTAAGGCCCCCGTCCTACAATGAGCAGTTCTTC

j_call: TRBJ2-3
v_call: TRBV10-2
clone_size: .
d_call: TRBD2
cdr3_aa: CASIPTGGVDTQYF
cdr3_nt: TGCGCCAGCATCCCCACCGGGGGGGTAGATACGCAGTATTTT

j_call: TRBJ2-3
v_call: TRBV20-1
clone_size: .
d_call: TRBD2
cdr3_aa: CSATVPAGGLADTQYF
cdr3_nt: TGCAGTGCTACCGTGCCGGCGGGGGGCCTGGCAGATACGCAGTATTTT

j_call: TRBJ2-1
v_call: TRBV18
clone_size: .
d_call: .
cdr3_aa: CASSPPGGFNEQFF
cdr3_nt: TGTGCCAGCTCACCACCAGGGGGTTTCAATGAGCAGTTCTTC

j_call: TRBJ2-5
v_call: TRBV5-6
clone_size: many
d_call: .
cdr3_aa: CASSLVGAQYF
cdr3_nt: TGTGCCAGCAGCTTGGTGGGGGCCCAGTACTTC

j_call: TRBJ1-2
v_call: TRBV18
clone_size: few
d_call: TRBD1
cdr3_aa: CASSPQGDSGYGYTF
cdr3_nt: TGTGCCAGCTCACCACAGGGGGACAGTGGCTATGGCTACACCTTC

j_call: TRBJ2-5
v_call: TRBV7-9
clone_size: many
d_call: .
cdr3_aa: CASSLRAPQETQYF
cdr3_nt: TGTGCCAGCAGCTTACGGGCCCCTCAAGAGACCCAGTACTTC

j_call: TRBJ2-5
v_call: TRBV7-7
clone_size: .
d_call: .
cdr3_aa: CASSPNPGETQYF
cdr3_nt: TGTGCCAGCAGTCCAAACCCGGGAGAGACCCAGTACTTC

j_call: TRBJ2-3
v_call: TRBV4-3
clone_size: .
d_call: .
cdr3_aa: CASSQESRGWGTDTQYF
cdr3_nt: TGCGCCAGCAGCCAAGAAAGTAGGGGATGGGGCACAGATACGCAGTATTTT

j_call: TRBJ1-4
v_call: TRBV4-2
clone_size: .
d_call: .
cdr3_aa: CASSPTNNEKLFF
cdr3_nt: TGTGCCAGCAGCCCAACGAATAATGAAAAACTGTTTTTT

j_call: TRBJ2-3
v_call: TRBV6-4
clone_size: .
d_call: TRBD2
cdr3_aa: CASSEIAGGPTDTQYF
cdr3_nt: TGTGCCAGCAGTGAAATAGCGGGGGGGCCCACAGATACGCAGTATTTT

j_call: TRBJ1-1
v_call: TRBV7-9
clone_size: few
d_call: .
cdr3_aa: CASSPTPGEAFF
cdr3_nt: TGTGCCAGCAGCCCGACTCCCGGCGAAGCTTTCTTT

j_call: TRBJ2-1
v_call: TRBV6-5
clone_size: few
d_call: .
cdr3_aa: CASSSQSSSYNEQFF
cdr3_nt: TGTGCCAGCAGTTCCCAAAGCAGCTCCTACAATGAGCAGTTCTTC